A single sample is the source of the 5 T cell receptor beta chains below, sequenced in a study of T cells expressing NK-cell markers. TCRdb re-called the 5' RACE reads, yielding one record per CDR3 amino acid sequence without DNA. Its table lists hundreds of thousands of distinct CDR3 sequences. The source material was blood T cells: a sorted CD56 or NKG2C T cell subset, CD4+ or CD8+ T cells, or bulk PBMC T cells (not recorded which). These receptors came from a woman between 18 and 75 years old in good health.

V and J are TRBV6-5 and TRBJ2-5; without DNA, the TCRdb call of TRBD2 cannot be checked. The CDR3 runs to 16 residues. Per the germline V gene, CDR1 is MNHEY and CDR2 is SVGAGI. The CDR3 loop reads CASSYLRGGFVKTQYF.

V is TRBV11-2 and J is TRBJ2-3; TCRdb picks TRBD2, but there is no DNA to check that call. CDR3 length: 15 residues. Looked up from germline, CDR1 is SGHAT and CDR2 is FQNNGV. CDR3 sequence reads: CASSLPSLRTDTQYF.

The chain combines TRBV4-2 with TRBJ2-6; TCRdb picks TRBD1, but there is no DNA to check that call. From germline, CDR1 is LGHNA and CDR2 YNFKEQ. This CDR3 spans 19 amino acids. This chain's CDR3 is CASSQEVPGQGPRTNVLTF.

This chain uses TRBV7-9 with TRBJ2-1; TCRdb returns TRBD2, unconfirmable since there is no DNA. CDR1 SEHNR and CDR2 FQNEAQ come from the germline V gene (reference sequence). The CDR3 runs to 13 residues. The CDR3 spells CASSLSEGGEQFF.

The rearrangement uses TRBV28 and TRBJ2-1; as DNA is missing, the TRBD2 call by TCRdb cannot be tested. The CDR3 runs 14 residues. CDR1 and CDR2 (germline): MDHEN, SYDVKM. This CDR3 is CASREGSSYNEQFF.